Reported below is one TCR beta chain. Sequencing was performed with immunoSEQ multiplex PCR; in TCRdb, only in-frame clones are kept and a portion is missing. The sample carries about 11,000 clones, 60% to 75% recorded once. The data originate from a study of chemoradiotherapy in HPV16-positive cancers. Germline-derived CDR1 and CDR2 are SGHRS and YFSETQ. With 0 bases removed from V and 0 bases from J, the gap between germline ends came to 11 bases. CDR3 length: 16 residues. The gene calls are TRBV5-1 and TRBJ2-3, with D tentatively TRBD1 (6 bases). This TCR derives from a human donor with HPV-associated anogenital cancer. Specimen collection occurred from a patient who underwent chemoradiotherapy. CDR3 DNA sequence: TGCGCCAGCAGCTTGGTTGGACAGACTAGCACAGATACGCAGTATTTT. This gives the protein CASSLVGQTSTDTQYF.